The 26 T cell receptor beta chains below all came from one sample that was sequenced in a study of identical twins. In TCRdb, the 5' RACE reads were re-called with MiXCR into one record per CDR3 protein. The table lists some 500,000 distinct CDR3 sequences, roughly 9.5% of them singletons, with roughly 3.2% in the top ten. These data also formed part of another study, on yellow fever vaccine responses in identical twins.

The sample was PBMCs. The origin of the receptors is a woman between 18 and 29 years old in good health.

The CDR3 region has the DNA TGTGCCAGCAGTAAAATATCTCCCGGACAATACAATGAGCAGTTCTTC. Translation gives CASSKISPGQYNEQFF. V usage is TRBV6-2 or TRBV6-3 and J usage is TRBJ2-1, with D perhaps TRBD1 (5 bases). Trimming pared 5 bases from V and 4 bases from J, leaving 18 bases between. The CDR3 loop spans 16 amino acids. Germline CDR1 and CDR2: MNHEY and SVGEGT.

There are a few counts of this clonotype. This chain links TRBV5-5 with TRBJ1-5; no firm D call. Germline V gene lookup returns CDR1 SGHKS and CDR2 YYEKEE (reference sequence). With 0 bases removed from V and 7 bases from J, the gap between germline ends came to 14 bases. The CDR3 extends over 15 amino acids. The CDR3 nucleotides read TGTGCCAGCAGCTTGGATTTGGGTGGGTTACAGCCCCAGCATTTT. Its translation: CASSLDLGGLQPQHF.

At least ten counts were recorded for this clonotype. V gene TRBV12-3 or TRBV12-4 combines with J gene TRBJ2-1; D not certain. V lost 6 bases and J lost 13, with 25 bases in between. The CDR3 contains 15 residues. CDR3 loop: CASSQTLTGYFDQFF. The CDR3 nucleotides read TGTGCCAGCAGCCAAACCCTGACCGGGTACTTCGACCAGTTCTTC.

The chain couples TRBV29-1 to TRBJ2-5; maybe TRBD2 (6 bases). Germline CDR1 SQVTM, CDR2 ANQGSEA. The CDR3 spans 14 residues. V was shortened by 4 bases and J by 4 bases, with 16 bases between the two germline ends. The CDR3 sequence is CSVVQTSGGETQYF. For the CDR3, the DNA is TGCAGCGTTGTTCAGACATCCGGGGGAGAGACCCAGTACTTC.

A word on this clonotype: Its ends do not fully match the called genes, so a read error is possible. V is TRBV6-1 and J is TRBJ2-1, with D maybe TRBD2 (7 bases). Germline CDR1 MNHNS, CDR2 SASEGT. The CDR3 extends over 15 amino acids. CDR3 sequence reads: CASSKAGRQVNEQFF. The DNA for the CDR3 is TGTGCCAGCAGTAAAGCGGGGAGACAGGTAAATGAGCAGTTCTTC.

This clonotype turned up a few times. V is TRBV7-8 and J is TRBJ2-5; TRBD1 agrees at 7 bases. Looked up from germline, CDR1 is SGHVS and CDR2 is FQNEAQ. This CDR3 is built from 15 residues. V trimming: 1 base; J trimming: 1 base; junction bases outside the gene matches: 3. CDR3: CASSLVDRSQETQYF. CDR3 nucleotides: TGTGCCAGCAGCTTAGTGGACAGGAGCCAAGAGACCCAGTACTTC.

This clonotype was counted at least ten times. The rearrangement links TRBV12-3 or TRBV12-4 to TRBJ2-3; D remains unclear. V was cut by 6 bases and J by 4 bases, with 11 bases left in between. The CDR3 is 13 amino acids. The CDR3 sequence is CASRPLSADTQYF. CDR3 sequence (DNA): TGTGCCAGCAGGCCCCTGAGCGCAGATACGCAGTATTTT.

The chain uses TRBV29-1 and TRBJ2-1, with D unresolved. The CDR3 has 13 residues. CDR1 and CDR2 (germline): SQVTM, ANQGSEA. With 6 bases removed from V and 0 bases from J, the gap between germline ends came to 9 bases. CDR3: CSVLLGSYNEQFF. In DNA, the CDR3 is TGCAGCGTGCTCCTGGGCTCCTACAATGAGCAGTTCTTC.

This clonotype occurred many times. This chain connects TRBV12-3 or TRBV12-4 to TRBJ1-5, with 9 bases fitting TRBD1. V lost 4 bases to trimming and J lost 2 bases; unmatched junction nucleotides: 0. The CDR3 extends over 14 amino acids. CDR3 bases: TGTGCCAGCAGTTGGACAGGGGGCAATCAGCCCCAGCATTTT. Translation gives CASSWTGGNQPQHF.

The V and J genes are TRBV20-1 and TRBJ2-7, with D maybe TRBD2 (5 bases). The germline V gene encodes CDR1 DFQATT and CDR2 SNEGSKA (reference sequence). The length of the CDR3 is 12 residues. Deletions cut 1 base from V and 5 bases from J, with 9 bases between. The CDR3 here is CSARVTTNEQYF. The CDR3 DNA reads TGCAGTGCTAGAGTGACGACTAACGAGCAGTACTTC.

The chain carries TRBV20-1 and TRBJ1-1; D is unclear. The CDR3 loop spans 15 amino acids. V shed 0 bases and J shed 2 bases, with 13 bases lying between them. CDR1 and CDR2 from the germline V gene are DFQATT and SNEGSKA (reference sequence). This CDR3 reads CSARDGQRVNTEAFF. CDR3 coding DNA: TGCAGTGCTAGAGATGGTCAGCGTGTTAACACTGAAGCTTTCTTT.

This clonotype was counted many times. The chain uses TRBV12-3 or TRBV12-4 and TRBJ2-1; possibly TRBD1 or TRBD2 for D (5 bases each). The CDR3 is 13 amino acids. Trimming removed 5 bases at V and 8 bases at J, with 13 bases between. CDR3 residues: CASSPPGADEQFF. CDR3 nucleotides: TGTGCCAGCAGTCCCCCCGGGGCGGATGAGCAGTTCTTC.

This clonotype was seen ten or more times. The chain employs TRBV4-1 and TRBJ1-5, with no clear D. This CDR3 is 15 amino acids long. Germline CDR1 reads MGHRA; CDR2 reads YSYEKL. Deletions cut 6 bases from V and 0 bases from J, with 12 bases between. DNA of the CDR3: TGCGCCAGCAGGGCACAGTGGGATAGCAATCAGCCCCAGCATTTT. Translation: CASRAQWDSNQPQHF.

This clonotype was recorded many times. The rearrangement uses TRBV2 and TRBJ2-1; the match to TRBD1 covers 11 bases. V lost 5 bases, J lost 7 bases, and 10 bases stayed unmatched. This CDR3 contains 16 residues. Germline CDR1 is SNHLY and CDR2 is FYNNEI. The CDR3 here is CASSFSPGQGANEQFF. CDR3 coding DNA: TGTGCCAGCAGTTTTTCACCCGGACAGGGGGCAAATGAGCAGTTCTTC.

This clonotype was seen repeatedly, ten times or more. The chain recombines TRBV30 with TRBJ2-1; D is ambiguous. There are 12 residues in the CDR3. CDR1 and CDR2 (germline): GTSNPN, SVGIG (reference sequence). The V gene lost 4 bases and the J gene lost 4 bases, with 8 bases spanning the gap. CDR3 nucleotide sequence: TGTGCCTGGAAGGGCATATACAATGAGCAGTTCTTC. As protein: CAWKGIYNEQFF.

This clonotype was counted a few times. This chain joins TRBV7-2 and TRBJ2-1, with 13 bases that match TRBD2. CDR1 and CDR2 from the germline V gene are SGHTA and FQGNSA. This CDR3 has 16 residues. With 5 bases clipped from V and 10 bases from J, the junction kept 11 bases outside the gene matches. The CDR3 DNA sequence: TGTGCCAGCAGCACCCGAACTAGCGGGGGGGAGCAGGAGCAGTTCTTC. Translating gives CASSTRTSGGEQEQFF.

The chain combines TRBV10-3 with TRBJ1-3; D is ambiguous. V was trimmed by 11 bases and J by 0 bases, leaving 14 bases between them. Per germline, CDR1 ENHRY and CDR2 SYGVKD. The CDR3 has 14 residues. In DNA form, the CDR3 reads TGTGCCGCCCTGGGCCCGAACTCTGGAAACACCATATATTTT. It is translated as CAALGPNSGNTIYF.

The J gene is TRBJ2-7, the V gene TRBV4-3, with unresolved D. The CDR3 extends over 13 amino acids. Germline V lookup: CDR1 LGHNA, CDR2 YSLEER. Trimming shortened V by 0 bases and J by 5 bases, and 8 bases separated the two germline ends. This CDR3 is CASSQDRRHEQYF. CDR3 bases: TGCGCCAGCAGCCAAGATCGCCGACACGAGCAGTACTTC.

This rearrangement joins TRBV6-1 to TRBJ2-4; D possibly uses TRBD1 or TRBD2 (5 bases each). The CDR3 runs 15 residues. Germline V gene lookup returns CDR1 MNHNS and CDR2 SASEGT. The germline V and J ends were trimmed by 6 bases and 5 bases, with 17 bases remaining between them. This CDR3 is CASRLSRDGQNIQYF. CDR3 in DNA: TGTGCCAGCAGACTTTCCCGGGACGGACAAAACATTCAGTACTTC.

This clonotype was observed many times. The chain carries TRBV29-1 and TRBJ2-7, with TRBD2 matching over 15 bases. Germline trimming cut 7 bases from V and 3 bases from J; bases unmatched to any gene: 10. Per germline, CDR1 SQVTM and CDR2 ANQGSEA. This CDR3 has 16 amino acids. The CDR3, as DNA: TGCAGCGCCCGGACTAGCGGGAGGGCCGAGCTCTACGAGCAGTACTTC. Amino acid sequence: CSARTSGRAELYEQYF.

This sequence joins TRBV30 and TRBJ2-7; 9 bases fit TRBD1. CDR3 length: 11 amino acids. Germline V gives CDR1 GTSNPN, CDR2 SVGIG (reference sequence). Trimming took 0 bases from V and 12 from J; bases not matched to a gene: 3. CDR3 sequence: CAWSVQGAAYF. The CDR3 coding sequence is TGTGCCTGGAGTGTACAGGGGGCTGCGTACTTC.

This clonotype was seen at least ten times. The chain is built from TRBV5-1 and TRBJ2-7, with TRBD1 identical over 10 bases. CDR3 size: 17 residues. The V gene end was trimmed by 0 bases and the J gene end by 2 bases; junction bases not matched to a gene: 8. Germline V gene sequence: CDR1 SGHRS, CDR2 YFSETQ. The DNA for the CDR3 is TGCGCCAGCAGCTTGGCCAGCCGGACAGGGGGAACCTACGAGCAGTACTTC. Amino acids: CASSLASRTGGTYEQYF.

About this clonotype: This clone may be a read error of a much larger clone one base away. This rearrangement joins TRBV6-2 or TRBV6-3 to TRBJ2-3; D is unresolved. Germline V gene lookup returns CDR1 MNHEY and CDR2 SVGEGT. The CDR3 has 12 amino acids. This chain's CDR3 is CASSYGSDKQYF. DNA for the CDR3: TGTGCCAGCAGTTACGGGTCGGATAAGCAGTATTTT.

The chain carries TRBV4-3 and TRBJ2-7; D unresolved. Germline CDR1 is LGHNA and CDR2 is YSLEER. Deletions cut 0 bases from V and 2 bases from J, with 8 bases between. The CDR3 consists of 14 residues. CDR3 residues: CASSQEAQAYEQYF. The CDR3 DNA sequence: TGCGCCAGCAGCCAAGAAGCGCAAGCCTACGAGCAGTACTTC.

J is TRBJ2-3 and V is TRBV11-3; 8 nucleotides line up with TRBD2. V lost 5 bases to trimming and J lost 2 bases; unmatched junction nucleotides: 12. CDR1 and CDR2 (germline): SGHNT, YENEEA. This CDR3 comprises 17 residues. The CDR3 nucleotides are TGTGCCAGCAGCCCCGCTGTCGGGGGGGCTCCCACAGATACGCAGTATTTT. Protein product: CASSPAVGGAPTDTQYF.

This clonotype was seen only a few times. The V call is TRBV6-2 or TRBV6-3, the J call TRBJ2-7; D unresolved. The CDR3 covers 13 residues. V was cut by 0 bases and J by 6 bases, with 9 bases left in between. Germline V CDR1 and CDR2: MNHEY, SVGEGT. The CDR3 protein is CASSYSGLSEQYF. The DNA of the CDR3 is TGTGCCAGCAGTTACTCCGGGCTCAGCGAGCAGTACTTC.